This TCR beta chain was recorded in a study of blood T cell repertoires in COVID-19. About the research overall: PBMCs, B-cell-depleted T cells, or T cells provided the cDNA or gDNA that made up the material.

Repertoires were generated with immunoSEQ multiplex PCR, while TCRdb's copy carries only in-frame clones and drops some. In the table there are roughly 160,000 clones, about 85% of which are singletons. The CDR3 is 13 amino acids. V was pared by 1 base and J by 4 bases, with 8 bases between. Germline CDR1 SGDLS, CDR2 YYNGEE. The chain uses TRBV9 and TRBJ1-1; D gene uncertain. Sequencing was done on a sample of peripheral blood. This TCR was sampled from a man aged 35 to 55 with acute or convalescent COVID-19. The CDR3 DNA follows: TGTGCCAGCAGCGTATCTCACGGCACTGAAGCTTTCTTT. The encoded protein is CASSVSHGTEAFF.